This T cell receptor (beta chain) is from a study of T-cell reconstitution after alpha-beta-depleted transplantation in children. Library preparation (for TCRbeta) was performed with unique molecular identifiers. TCRdb called the PCR reads again in MiXCR, with one record for every CDR3 protein. The table includes approximately 190,000 distinct CDR3 sequences, roughly 8.1% detected once. CDR1 MNHEY and CDR2 SVGEGT come from the germline V gene. Trimming cost V 6 bases and J 4 bases, with 14 bases left between them. CDR3 length: 14 amino acids. Whole-study results and caveats: Newly produced T cells mostly provided counts and TCRbeta diversity after one year, as hyperexpanded clones declined.

A note on this clonotype: Its antigen is as yet unknown.

This material consisted of PBMCs, mostly from graft donor cells, taken 360 days after TCRalphabeta/CD19-depleted stem cell transplant. This chain connects TRBV6-2 or TRBV6-3 to TRBJ2-3; D is perhaps TRBD1 (5 bases). The receptor comes from a male patient under 10 years old who had a stem cell transplant for acute myeloid leukemia, so the T cells may come from the graft donor. This CDR3 is CASSSRRGPDTQYF. Here the CDR3 DNA reads TGTGCCAGCAGCTCCAGAAGGGGCCCAGATACGCAGTATTTT.